This T cell receptor (beta chain) came from a study of T cell responses to AZD1222 COVID-19 vaccine. Sequenced by immunoSEQ multiplex PCR; TCRdb stores in-frame clones only, minus some. This table holds roughly 100,000 clones, roughly 87% found once. Looked up from germline, CDR1 is LNHDA and CDR2 is SQIVND (reference sequence). Trimming left V 5 bases short and J 0 bases short, with 10 bases between. This CDR3 is built from 15 residues. Broader study findings: Spike-wide vaccine-associated CD4 TCRs dominated at 160-218 and 743-854.

With respect to this clone: The antigen is unknown.

The source is an adult who received the AZD1222 COVID-19 vaccine. The rearrangement uses TRBV19 and TRBJ1-4; D uncertain. Sequenced here: peripheral blood, sampled 28 days after the second AZD1222 dose. The CDR3 nucleotides are TGTGCCAGTAGTCCCTTCCTAGCAACTAATGAAAAACTGTTTTTT. This translates into CASSPFLATNEKLFF.